This section outlines one T cell receptor beta chain sequence together with its context. This clone was found a few times. Its cognate antigen has yet to be identified. Base qualities are not at hand, and no much larger clone is one base apart. The cohort comprised approximately 700 healthy bone marrow donors. Cohort members were all nominally healthy when sampled, although unrecorded immune exposures were likely present. The donor tested CMV seropositive, placing the donor among the roughly 270 seropositive members of the cohort. Each donor provided a peripheral blood sample, and peripheral blood mononuclear cells were used for TCR beta sequencing. Genomic DNA was extracted from the blood cell samples with the Qiagen DNeasy Blood Extraction Kit. The data are from a study of cytomegalovirus exposure and HLA in healthy donors (dated by TCRdb to 2015 to 2018). About the full investigation: In an earlier analysis of fewer than 750 of the donors, 276 Gb of sequence data and approximately 100 million unique TCR beta sequences from 180 million or so T cells were reported. A later analysis re-analyzed previously published TCR beta repertoires from approximately 670 donors and added high-resolution HLA genotyping to study TCR occurrence patterns. Across about 370 genotyped donors of the cohort, an average of approximately 240,000 unique TCR beta nucleotide sequences per donor were sequenced, and around 19% of those sequences were non-productive. To predict cytomegalovirus infection status, the study combined high-throughput TCR immunosequencing, statistical association of individual TCRs with disease status, and machine learning. An early release covering 550 to 700 HLA-typed donors comprised approximately 300 gigabases of sequencing data and 65 million to 100 million unique TCR sequences. An earlier analysis of 587 of the donors used high-throughput TCR beta sequencing to judge whether each TCR beta V gene segment behaved as functional or pseudogenic. A later genetic analysis took genome-wide SNP genotypes for about 65% of the roughly 670 donors and used that subset as a discovery cohort. Every repertoire in the discovery cohort had been generated on one and the same sequencing platform. The study used immunosequencing to profile the T cell repertoires of some 600 subjects and linked those repertoires to cytomegalovirus serostatus. Roughly five DR-DQ haplotypes were handled as single units for association and clustering, since linkage in the cohort was strong. Donor age, sex, ethnicity and CMV serostatus were compiled alongside the repertoire data. HLA typing covered class I and class II loci at four-digit resolution. Of the 350 to 450 genotyped donors, 81% were placed in the genetic ancestry cluster associated with self-reported Caucasian donors. The later analysis used no new phenotypic data to find candidate immune exposures, relying instead on TCR beta sequences and their occurrence across donors. The study was designed to test whether signatures of past pathogen exposure could be identified by cataloging public T cell receptors. Typing coverage differed by locus: A, B, C, DRB1 and DQB1 were typed in roughly 629-640 donors, DQA1 in about 560, DPA1 in around 600, and DPB1 in about 450. In addition to the first cohort of around 670 subjects, a separate validation cohort of 120 different subjects was used. Study-level results and caveats: A further reported finding was that TCR beta sequences accurately predicted the HLA-A and HLA-B alleles for most subjects in the first cohort. In a later genetic analysis, a missense DCLRE1C variant was associated with V-gene and J-gene trimming of TCR beta chains, and the association was replicated in an independent cohort. In a later analysis, 16,951 TCR beta sequences were associated with specific HLA alleles at a false discovery rate of 0.05. According to a later analysis, parvovirus B19, influenza, CMV and Epstein-Barr virus appeared linked to several top co-occurrence clusters. An earlier analysis of approximately 570 of the donors showed that most TCR beta V segments appeared in productive rearrangements either about 87% or about 30% of the time, which broadly matched IMGT annotations. Some IMGT-functional V segments, including TRBV6-2 and TRBV6-3, could not be told apart with the 87-base-pair reads, so those segments were excluded. In vitro tests confirmed that three of the cytomegalovirus-associated TCR beta chains recognize cytomegalovirus antigens. It was suggested by the authors that the approach could potentially be generalized to other disease states and immunological phenotypes. Assigning TCR associations to individual alleles was difficult when HLA alleles, especially DR and DQ, strongly co-occurred. Linkage disequilibrium might explain the correlated functional status among segregating V segments, but an unknown experimental factor could not be ruled out. A later analysis found that HLA-associated TCR beta chains were more clonally expanded and had lower generation probabilities than equally common non-associated chains. This cohort had only TCR beta chains sequenced, and the lack of alpha or paired-chain data limited which features could be detected. Most TCR sequences were observed very rarely across donors, whereas some public TCRs were present in many individuals. The study listed around 160 TCR beta chains as associated with cytomegalovirus. In a later analysis, TCR association rates were found to vary across HLA loci, with the most associated TCRs seen for DRB1 alleles and the fewest for HLA-C alleles. According to a later analysis, most CMV-associated TCR beta chains appeared to be HLA-restricted, and the HLA associations seemed to be driven largely by CMV exposure. Roughly uniform sequencing depth across donors was assumed in presence/absence analyses, although this assumption may not hold. The sequencing pipeline was judged likely to have produced a cluster of highly shared sequence variants as a technical artifact. CMV serostatus was the only immune exposure information available for the cohort. The classifier was reported to diagnose cytomegalovirus status with high specificity and sensitivity in both the original and validation cohorts. Because HLA typing was unavailable for some donors at each locus, only the typed subset was used in association tests. According to a later genetic analysis, donors in an Asian-associated ancestry cluster had fewer N-insertions in productive TCRs than the approximately 700-donor mean. The earlier analysis of some 540 of the donors excluded about 16 rarely observed V segments, including chromosome 9 orphons, because counts were too low.

The receptor library was made with the immunoSEQ multiplex PCR assay. The multiplex PCR relied on a mix of 60 forward primers for TCR Vbeta segments and 13 reverse primers for TCR Jbeta segments. The CDR3 region of rearranged TCR beta genes was amplified from genomic DNA by a multiplex PCR assay. The Illumina HiSeq System was used to sequence the amplified TCR beta libraries as 87-base-pair reads. On the study's bioinformatics: A later analysis tallied around 82 million unique TCR beta chains across the approximately 670 repertoires, and approximately 11 million of those chains were shared by two or more donors. A nearest-neighbor algorithm error-corrected the raw reads and collapsed the reads into unique sequences, merging closely related sequences to remove PCR and sequencing errors. CDR3 sequences were aligned to IMGT reference sequences to assign V, D and J gene segments. For a sequence to be retained, at least a six-nucleotide match to both a V gene segment and a J gene segment was required. Rearrangements were classified as productive when the CDR3 lacked stop codons and remained in frame with V and J, and all other rearrangements were classified as non-productive. Following IMGT convention, CDR3 was defined as the stretch from the second conserved V-encoded cysteine up to the conserved J-encoded phenylalanine. The earlier analysis of 587 of the donors excluded any sequence lacking an unambiguous match to a single V gene segment. In an earlier analysis of almost 600 of the donors, a V segment was called functional when productive rearrangements were above 56.7%, and segregating when the standard deviation between donors exceeded 5%. A statistical classification framework was built for diagnosing cytomegalovirus status from the catalog of TCR beta chain sequences. V and J gene assignment, in a later analysis, came from comparing TCR nucleotide sequences with IMGT/GENE-DB human TR gene sequences. In a later analysis, CDR3 sequences and most-parsimonious VDJ recombination scenarios were assigned using the TCRdist pipeline. In a later analysis, each TCR beta chain was defined by its CDR3 amino acid sequence together with its V-gene family, and reads without a unique V-gene family were excluded. A later analysis removed 592 highly shared, low-generation-probability nucleotide sequences to deal with suspected cross-contamination and a sequencing artifact. A later analysis calculated a clonal expansion index for each public chain from normalized within-repertoire ranks of inferred template counts. In a later analysis, generation probabilities were computed using a VDJ recombination model fitted to out-of-frame rearrangements, and the results were checked against IGoR. A later analysis scored TCR-TCR, TCR-HLA and TCR-CMV co-occurrence with hypergeometric tests, applying a repertoire-size bias correction to TCR pairs. In a later analysis, false discovery rates were estimated by permuting HLA or CMV assignments 20 times. In a later analysis, co-occurring TCRs were grouped with DBSCAN, and TCRdist sequence similarity was added when clustering was performed within HLA-allele-positive subsets. Repertoires with fewer than 30,000 or more than 120,000 public chains were left out of co-occurrence clustering, as were a few repertoires with anomalous nucleotide sharing. TCRdb mirrors the immuneACCESS table, restricted to in-frame sequences. Some clones are absent from its copies; in checked studies, under half trace to an unresolved V gene, and the reason for the others is unknown. Clone size and V and J calls were adopted from that table, with D and trimming inferred from the DNA. The sample has 95,000 to 110,000 clones on record, 79% of them singletons. The top ten clonotypes cover about 4% of the sample.

The CDR3 runs 14 amino acids, cysteine and phenylalanine included. Only CDR3 DNA remains: 42 bases, in frame from the first base. Cut back by 0 bases and 6 bases, the V and J ends lie 11 bases apart. For CDR1 and CDR2, the germline V gene lists SGDLS and YYNGEE. The origin of this receptor is a man aged 45 to 65 in good health and CMV-seropositive. Source material: PBMCs. This receptor chain uses TRBV9 and TRBJ2-3; the D gene is perhaps TRBD2, from 5 matching bases. The DNA sequence is given as TGTGCCAGCAGCGTAGAGGCTAGCTGGGATACGCAGTATTTT. Its amino acids are CASSVEASWDTQYF. Supplemented by the reference TRBV9 and TRBJ2-3 proteins around the CDR3, the complete variable domain is DSGVTQTPKHLITATGQRVTLRCSPRSGDLSVYWYQQSLDQGLQFLIQYYNGEERAKGNILERFSAQQFPDLHSELNLSSLELGDSALYFCASSVEASWDTQYFGPGTRLTVL.